The T cell receptor beta chain under discussion was sequenced for a study of Ad26.COV2.S vaccination and SARS-CoV-2 variants. Looking at the study overall: The vaccine Ad26.COV2.S was put into the muscle once, or twice with 56 days between. Study-level points and caveats: Overall T cell responses may have been underestimated by the analyses of TCR breadth and depth.

As to treatment: 19 received Ad26.COV2.S at low or high dose, single or two shots; roughly five received placebo; per-sample allocation not given. At day 63 after the first vaccine or placebo injection, samples were drawn. In Boston, the donor was an adult between 18-55 years of age. On this clone: Its cognate antigen is unknown.

Sequenced by immunoSEQ multiplex PCR; TCRdb stores in-frame clones only, minus some. The sample includes about 410,000 clones, 70% to 90% of them seen just once. The V gene lost 2 bases and the J gene lost 9 bases, with 13 bases spanning the gap. CDR3 size: 13 residues. Germline assignment: CDR1 LGHNT and CDR2 FRNRAP. Sequenced here: peripheral blood, sampled in a trial of Ad26.COV2.S vaccine versus placebo. The J gene is TRBJ2-5, the V gene TRBV12-5; D not resolved. This clonotype was sampled from a person between 18 and 60 years old who received the Ad26.COV2.S COVID-19 vaccine or a placebo. In DNA form, the CDR3 reads TGTGCTAGTGGTTTGCGCCGTTCTGGGGCCCAGTACTTC. This translates into CASGLRRSGAQYF.